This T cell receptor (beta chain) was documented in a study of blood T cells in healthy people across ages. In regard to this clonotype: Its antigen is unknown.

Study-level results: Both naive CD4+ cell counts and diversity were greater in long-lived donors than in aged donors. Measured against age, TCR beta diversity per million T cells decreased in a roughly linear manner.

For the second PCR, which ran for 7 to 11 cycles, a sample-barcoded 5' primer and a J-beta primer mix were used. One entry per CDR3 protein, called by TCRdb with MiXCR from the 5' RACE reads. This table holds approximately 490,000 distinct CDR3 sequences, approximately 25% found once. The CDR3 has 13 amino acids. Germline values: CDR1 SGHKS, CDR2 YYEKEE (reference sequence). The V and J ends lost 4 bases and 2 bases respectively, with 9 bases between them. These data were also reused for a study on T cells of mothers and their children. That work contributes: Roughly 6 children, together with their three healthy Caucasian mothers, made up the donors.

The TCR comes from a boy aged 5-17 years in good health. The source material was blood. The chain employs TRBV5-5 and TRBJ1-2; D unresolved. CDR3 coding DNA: TGTGCCAGCAGCCTACGGGTAAACTATGGCTACACCTTC. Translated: CASSLRVNYGYTF. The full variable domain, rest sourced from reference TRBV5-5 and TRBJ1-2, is DAGVTQSPTHLIKTRGQQVTLRCSPISGHKSVSWYQQVLGQGPQFIFQYYEKEERGRGNFPDRFSARQFPNYSSELNVNALLLGDSALYLCASSLRVNYGYTFGSGTRLTVV.